This T cell receptor (beta chain) was sequenced for a study of cytomegalovirus exposure and HLA in healthy donors. Whole-study findings and limits: It has been reported that TCR beta sequences accurately predicted the HLA-A and HLA-B alleles of most subjects. There were some public TCRs occurring in many donors, but most TCR sequences were rare. DRB1 showed the most TCR associations and HLA-C the fewest in a later analysis, as rates varied by HLA locus.

Donors in the study were healthy people who gave bone marrow. The J segment lost 5 bases and the V segment lost 8 bases, leaving 12 bases of the junction unmatched. CDR3 length: 16 residues. Germline V CDR1 and CDR2: SGDLS, YYNGEE. PCR amplification relied on 60 Vbeta primers (plus 13 Jbeta primers). The protocol was immunoSEQ multiplex PCR, while the TCRdb copy is restricted to in-frame clones and leaves out a portion. The sample lists around 150,000 clones, about 75% occurring once. Worth noting for this clone: Its antigen is still unknown.

The specimen was PBMCs. This TCR came from a man between 50 and 59 years old in good health and CMV-seropositive. The V and J genes are TRBV9 and TRBJ2-5; 13 bases are a match to TRBD2. Written as DNA, the CDR3 is TGTGCCAGTGGGGCCCAGGGACTAGCGGGGCGGGAGACCCAGTACTTC. Translated: CASGAQGLAGRETQYF.